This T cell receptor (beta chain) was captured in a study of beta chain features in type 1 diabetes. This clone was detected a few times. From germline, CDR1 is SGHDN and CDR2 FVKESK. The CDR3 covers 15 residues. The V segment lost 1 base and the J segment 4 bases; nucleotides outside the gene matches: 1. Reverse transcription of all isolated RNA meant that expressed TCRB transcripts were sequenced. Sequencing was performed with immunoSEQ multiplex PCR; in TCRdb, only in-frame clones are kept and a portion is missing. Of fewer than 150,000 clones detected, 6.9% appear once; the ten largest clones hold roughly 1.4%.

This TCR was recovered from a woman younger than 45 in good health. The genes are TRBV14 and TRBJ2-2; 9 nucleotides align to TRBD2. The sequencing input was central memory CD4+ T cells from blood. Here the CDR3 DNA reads TGTGCCAGCAGCCAAGTAGCGGGAGTCACCGGGGAGCTGTTTTTT. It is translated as CASSQVAGVTGELFF.